This T cell receptor beta chain was retrieved from a study of glioma-infiltrating T cells. TCR alpha and beta CDR3 regions were amplified from RNA using iRepertoire nested multiplex PCR. One-step reverse transcription and amplification started from approximately 100-400 ng of tissue mRNA or PBMC total RNA. A single record per CDR3 protein comes from TCRdb applying MiXCR to the multiplex PCR reads. The sample consists of roughly 100,000 distinct CDR3 sequences, around 28% of them appearing once. Remarks on this clonotype: The antigen is unknown.

The study, taken as a whole, reports: Non-neoplastic patients had below-expected tissue-blood divergence, while all gliomas exceeded expectation.

This CDR3 contains 13 residues. V gave up 3 bases and J gave up 3 bases; unmatched junction bases: 1. Germline CDR1 ENHRY, CDR2 SYGVKD. V and J are TRBV10-3 and TRBJ2-5, with 7 bases lining up with TRBD2. The receptor was isolated from a human donor with low-grade glioma or glioblastoma, undergoing nonglioma brain surgery, or in good health (not recorded which). Material for sequencing was glioma tissue, nonneoplastic brain tissue, or PBMCs (not recorded which). CDR3 nucleotide sequence: TGTGCCATCAGTGATCGGGGGGAAGAGACCCAGTACTTC. Its protein is CAISDRGEETQYF.